This T cell receptor (beta chain) was observed in a study of cytomegalovirus exposure and HLA in healthy donors. The CDR3 sequence runs 15 residues, both termini included. Germline-derived CDR1 and CDR2 are SNHLY and FYNNEI. Method: immunoSEQ multiplex PCR; TCRdb's copy keeps in-frame clones and lacks some. The sample has about 160,000 clones, 86% seen once; the top ten hold about 2.2%. As regards this clone: The DNA is left out, because the CDR3 cannot be placed on it with certainty; the CDR3 is given as TCRdb lists it.

This TCR was recovered from a woman under 30 in good health and CMV-seronegative. Sequencing used PBMCs. The V call is TRBV2, the J call TRBJ1-1. The CDR3 is CASSETSSWGAGTFF.